This T cell receptor beta chain was recorded in a study of blood T cell repertoires in COVID-19. Study in general: PBMCs, B-cell-depleted T cells, or T cells provided the cDNA or gDNA that made up the material.

Assay used: immunoSEQ multiplex PCR; TCRdb lists only in-frame clones, some missing. In the table there are approximately 300,000 clones, around 81% of which are singletons. Those enrolled in Seattle joined during active infection and were followed longitudinally afterward. This clonotype was sampled from a person aged 65 to 79 with COVID-19, enrolled during active disease. Material: peripheral blood.

In DNA form, the CDR3 reads TGTGCCAGCAGCTTGGGGGGCGGGGCAAGTGTTGAACAGTTCTTC. It translates to CASSLGGGASVEQFF. The rearrangement joins TRBV5-6 to TRBJ2-1; TRBD2 is a possible D gene (6 bases). V dropped 0 bases and J dropped 13 bases, with 20 bases sitting between them. CDR1 and CDR2 from the germline V gene are SGHDT and YYEEEE. The CDR3 length is 15 residues.